One sample yielded the 14 T cell receptor beta chains listed below, sequenced in a study of cytomegalovirus exposure and HLA in healthy donors. The PCR employed 60 Vbeta primers together with 13 Jbeta primers. TCRdb's table, derived via immunoSEQ multiplex PCR, lists solely in-frame clones and lacks some. The repertoire consists of hundreds of thousands of clones, with over 60% occurring once and the leading ten covering 1.8%. Source material: PBMCs. These TCRs come from a male donor in good health and CMV-seronegative.

V gene TRBV12-5 combines with J gene TRBJ1-1, with 9 bases identical to TRBD1. Trimming removed 1 base from V and 1 base from J; junction bases left unmatched: 7. The CDR3 contains 17 residues. CDR1 and CDR2 from the germline V gene are LGHNT and FRNRAP. The CDR3 DNA reads TGTGCTAGTGGTTTGGGGGGACAGGGTGGGGGGAACACTGAAGCTTTCTTT. Protein sequence: CASGLGGQGGGNTEAFF.

The chain couples TRBV27 to TRBJ1-1, with 7 bases aligning to TRBD1. Germline lookup yields CDR1 MNHEY and CDR2 SMNVEV (reference sequence). Trimming at V came to 4 bases and at J to 4 bases, leaving 6 bases not matched to a gene. CDR3 length equals 14 residues. The CDR3 DNA is TGTGCCAGCAGTTCTCAGGGGGGTCTCACTGAAGCTTTCTTT. Translating it yields CASSSQGGLTEAFF.

This clone has a handful of counts. The rearrangement uses TRBV7-3 and TRBJ2-1; the match to TRBD1 covers 8 bases. The CDR3 has 15 amino acids. V lost 5 bases and J lost 4; bases outside the gene matches: 7. Germline loops: CDR1 SGHTA, CDR2 FQGTGA. The CDR3 region is CASSPGTGVYNEQFF. The DNA of the CDR3 is TGTGCCAGCAGCCCAGGGACAGGAGTGTACAATGAGCAGTTCTTC.

Only a few counts were recorded for this clone. The CDR3 is CASSLLDGTQYF. DNA for the CDR3: TGTGCCAGCAGCTTATTAGATGGGACCCAGTACTTC. The chain combines TRBV5-6 with TRBJ2-5, with D hard to call. Germline CDR1 and CDR2: SGHDT and YYEEEE. Trimming cost V 2 bases and J 7 bases, with 9 bases left between them. The CDR3 sequence is 12 residues long.

The CDR3 is CASSLSGGETQYF. CDR3 nucleotide sequence: TGTGCCAGCAGCTTAAGCGGTGGCGAGACCCAGTACTTC. V and J are TRBV5-4 and TRBJ2-5, with D possibly TRBD2 on 5 matching bases. Per the germline V gene, CDR1 is SGHNT and CDR2 is YYREEE (reference sequence). This CDR3 is built from 13 residues. V was trimmed by 2 bases and J by 5 bases, leaving 10 bases between them.

The V and J genes are TRBV5-1 and TRBJ2-7, with TRBD1 identical over 12 bases. From germline, CDR1 is SGHRS and CDR2 YFSETQ. Germline trimming cut 0 bases from V and 5 bases from J; bases unmatched to any gene: 9. The CDR3 is 17 residues long. CDR3 in DNA: TGCGCCAGCAGCTTGGGTTATCCGGGACAGGGGGCCAACGAGCAGTACTTC. This gives the protein CASSLGYPGQGANEQYF.

Concerning this clone: In the same sample, other DNA sequences code for this CDR3. V gene TRBV19 combines with J gene TRBJ2-2; 14 nucleotides align to TRBD2. The junction had 4 bases not matched to a gene; V was cut back by 5 bases and J by 2 bases. Per germline, CDR1 LNHDA and CDR2 SQIVND (reference sequence). The CDR3 contains 17 residues. Here the CDR3 reads CASSPGTSGGNTGELFF. The CDR3 DNA reads as TGTGCCAGTAGTCCGGGGACTAGCGGGGGAAACACCGGGGAGCTGTTTTTT.

The V gene is TRBV2, the J gene TRBJ2-5; D unclear. Deletions cut 6 bases from V and 11 bases from J, with 16 bases between. Germline V lookup: CDR1 SNHLY, CDR2 FYNNEI. This CDR3 region has 12 residues. The CDR3 region has the DNA TGTGCCAGCAGATCTCTAGAATATGAGCAGTACTTC. As protein: CASRSLEYEQYF.

This chain joins TRBV7-2 and TRBJ2-2; D possibly corresponds to TRBD1 (5 bases). CDR1 is SGHTA, CDR2 FQGNSA, per germline. This CDR3 comprises 13 residues. Trimming took off 5 bases at V and 7 bases at J, with 11 bases between the two ends. The CDR3, as DNA: TGTGCCAGCAGCCTAAGTCAGGGCGGGGAGCTGTTTTTT. It encodes CASSLSQGGELFF.

This clone was found a few times. The J gene is TRBJ1-5, the V gene TRBV19, with D unclear. Per the germline V gene, CDR1 is LNHDA and CDR2 is SQIVND (reference sequence). This CDR3 contains 13 residues. The V gene lost 4 bases and the J gene lost 8 bases, with 12 bases spanning the gap. CDR3 sequence reads: CASSNPPPEPQHF. The CDR3 DNA reads as TGTGCCAGTAGTAACCCCCCCCCGGAGCCCCAGCATTTT.

The chain is built from TRBV6-5 and TRBJ2-5, with D perhaps TRBD2 (6 bases). Germline V gene data show CDR1 as MNHEY and CDR2 as SVGAGI. The CDR3 spans 14 residues. Between the trimmed V and J ends, which lost 0 bases and 10 bases, there was a span of 15 bases. The CDR3 region is CASSYSIPGVDQYF. The CDR3 DNA reads as TGTGCCAGCAGTTACTCGATCCCGGGGGTTGACCAGTACTTC.

This sequence joins TRBV19 and TRBJ1-5; D uncertain. The V gene lost 0 bases and the J gene lost 3 bases, with 6 bases spanning the gap. Germline lookup yields CDR1 LNHDA and CDR2 SQIVND (reference sequence). This CDR3 comprises 14 residues. DNA for the CDR3: TGTGCCAGTAGTATAGATCTATACAATCAGCCCCAGCATTTT. Residues: CASSIDLYNQPQHF. The complete variable domain, with remaining parts taken from reference TRBV19 and TRBJ1-5, reads DGGITQSPKYLFRKEGQNVTLSCEQNLNHDAMYWYRQDPGQGLRLIYYSQIVNDFQKGDIAEGYSVSREKKESFPLTVTSAQKNPTAFYLCASSIDLYNQPQHFGDGTRLSIL.

The chain combines TRBV19 with TRBJ2-2; TRBD2 matches at 7 bases. This CDR3 is 14 amino acids long. J lost 6 bases, V lost 8 bases, and 9 bases had no gene match. Germline loops: CDR1 LNHDA, CDR2 SQIVND (reference sequence). The CDR3 DNA sequence: TGTGCCAGTCTCCTAGGGGAGGGTCCCGGGGAGCTGTTTTTT. Amino acids: CASLLGEGPGELFF. Drawing the rest from reference TRBV19 and TRBJ2-2, the complete variable domain is DGGITQSPKYLFRKEGQNVTLSCEQNLNHDAMYWYRQDPGQGLRLIYYSQIVNDFQKGDIAEGYSVSREKKESFPLTVTSAQKNPTAFYLCASLLGEGPGELFFGEGSRLTVL.

The chain employs TRBV29-1 and TRBJ2-7; maybe TRBD2 (7 bases). The CDR3 contains 13 residues. V lost 6 bases to trimming and J lost 2 bases, with 14 bases between them. The V gene's germline CDR1 is SQVTM and CDR2 ANQGSEA. In DNA, the CDR3 is TGCAGCGTGCACAGGGAGGGGACCTACGAGCAGTACTTC. It translates to CSVHREGTYEQYF.